The 23 T cell receptor beta chains reported below all come from one sample, sequenced in a study of early T cells in non-severe SARS-CoV-2 infection. TCRdb independently ran MiXCR on the 5' RACE reads; one entry per CDR3 protein. The data contain tens of thousands of distinct CDR3 sequences, roughly 12% of them singletons. Sequencing input: whole blood. The receptors here all came from an adult who was a healthcare worker with PCR-confirmed SARS-CoV-2 infection or an uninfected control (not recorded which).

This chain links TRBV5-5 with TRBJ1-2, with D unclear. The CDR3 loop spans 13 amino acids. V gave up 1 base and J gave up 5 bases, with 9 bases separating them. Germline-derived CDR1 and CDR2 are SGHKS and YYEKEE (reference sequence). The DNA for the CDR3 is TGTGCCAGCAGCTTGAGCAGCTATTATGGCTACACCTTC. Its protein product is CASSLSSYYGYTF.

Only a few counts were recorded for this clonotype. As DNA, the CDR3 is TGCAGTGCTAGAGCTAAACAGGGAGTAGGTAATTCACCCCTCCACTTT. Residues: CSARAKQGVGNSPLHF. This chain joins TRBV20-1 and TRBJ1-6; perhaps TRBD1 as D (6 bases). This CDR3 comprises 16 residues. The V gene lost 1 base and the J gene lost 6 bases, with 16 bases spanning the gap. Germline CDR1 DFQATT, CDR2 SNEGSKA (reference sequence).

This clonotype was counted between two and nine times. The chain carries TRBV5-4 and TRBJ2-7; the match to TRBD2 covers 7 bases. Germline V CDR1 and CDR2: SGHNT, YYREEE (reference sequence). V was clipped by 2 bases and J by 3 bases; unmatched bases: 8. CDR3 length: 15 residues. The CDR3 is CASSFFGRGGYEQYF. CDR3 DNA: TGTGCCAGCAGCTTTTTTGGGAGGGGAGGCTACGAGCAGTACTTC.

This chain joins TRBV20-1 and TRBJ2-3, with D perhaps matching TRBD2 (6 bases). The germline gives CDR1 DFQATT, CDR2 SNEGSKA (reference sequence). The CDR3 covers 18 residues. Trimming removed 1 base at V and 1 base at J, with 21 bases between. CDR3 sequence: CSARASTEGLGGTDTQYF. DNA for the CDR3: TGCAGTGCTAGAGCATCCACGGAGGGCCTTGGGGGCACAGATACGCAGTATTTT.

By proportion, this clonotype is medium-sized. The rearrangement joins TRBV12-3 or TRBV12-4 to TRBJ2-1; TRBD2 agrees at 8 bases. This CDR3 is built from 15 residues. With 6 bases clipped from V and 4 bases from J, the junction kept 8 bases outside the gene matches. CDR3 sequence: CASSHGERGYNEQFF. For the CDR3, the DNA is TGTGCCAGCAGCCATGGAGAGCGGGGGTACAATGAGCAGTTCTTC.

The gene calls are TRBV10-1 and TRBJ1-6; D not resolved. Trimming left V 0 bases short and J 10 bases short, with 7 bases between. The CDR3 consists of 13 residues. CDR1 WNHNN and CDR2 SYGVQD come from the germline V gene (reference sequence). CDR3 coding DNA: TGCGCCAGCAGTGAGTCGGTCAACTCACCCCTCCACTTT. Translated, it gives CASSESVNSPLHF.

This clonotype was observed many times. V and J are TRBV20-1 and TRBJ1-5; D ambiguous. Trimming left V 3 bases short and J 7 bases short, with 10 bases between. CDR3 length: 12 amino acids. CDR1 and CDR2 from the germline V gene are DFQATT and SNEGSKA (reference sequence). CDR3 region: CSARRRRQPQHF. In nucleotides, the CDR3 is TGCAGTGCTAGGCGTCGCAGGCAGCCCCAGCATTTT.

This clonotype was observed many times. The V gene is TRBV12-3 or TRBV12-4, the J gene TRBJ2-2; the D gene is possibly TRBD1 (5 bases). Trimming took off 5 bases at V and 5 bases at J, with 15 bases between the two ends. The CDR3 has 15 residues. CDR3 DNA sequence: TGTGCCAGCAGTCCAAATAGGGGTGGGACCGGGGAGCTGTTTTTT. Its translation: CASSPNRGGTGELFF.

In this sample, this clonotype turned up many times. This rearrangement joins TRBV5-5 to TRBJ1-1; TRBD1 matches 9 bases. V lost 5 bases, J lost 8 bases, and 10 bases stayed unmatched. Germline V lookup: CDR1 SGHKS, CDR2 YYEKEE (reference sequence). This CDR3 spans 14 amino acids. This CDR3 reads CASRSQGANLEAFF. The CDR3 nucleotides are TGTGCCAGCAGATCACAGGGGGCCAATTTGGAAGCTTTCTTT. Full variable domain (missing parts from reference TRBV5-5 and TRBJ1-1): DAGVTQSPTHLIKTRGQQVTLRCSPISGHKSVSWYQQVLGQGPQFIFQYYEKEERGRGNFPDRFSARQFPNYSSELNVNALLLGDSALYLCASRSQGANLEAFFGQGTRLTVV.

The chain recombines TRBV6-2 or TRBV6-3 with TRBJ2-1, with no clear D. V was cut by 2 bases and J by 6 bases, with 17 bases left in between. The CDR3 is 16 residues long. The germline V gene has CDR1 MNHEY and CDR2 SVGEGT. The CDR3 region has the DNA TGTGCCAGCAGTTACCCTTTTGGCGAAACGGGCAATGAGCAGTTCTTC. Protein sequence: CASSYPFGETGNEQFF.

This clonotype was seen at least ten times. J is TRBJ1-3 and V is TRBV7-6; D gene unclear. Germline-derived CDR1 and CDR2 are SGHVS and FNYEAQ. The CDR3 is made up of 16 amino acids. Trimming took off 1 base at V and 4 bases at J, with 14 bases between the two ends. DNA for the CDR3: TGTGCCAGCAGCTTAGTATTGGGAGGAAGAGGAAACACCATATATTTT. Protein product: CASSLVLGGRGNTIYF.

This clonotype was seen a few times. The CDR3 nucleotides are TGTGCCAGCAGCTTAGATTTCCAGCCCCAGCATTTT. This sequence encodes CASSLDFQPQHF. The gene calls are TRBV7-2 and TRBJ1-5; D not certain. Germline V gene sequence: CDR1 SGHTA, CDR2 FQGNSA. V was clipped by 1 base and J by 7 bases, with 5 bases between them. This CDR3 is built from 12 residues.

This clonotype was counted between two and nine times. The genes are TRBV12-3 or TRBV12-4 and TRBJ1-2, with D perhaps TRBD1 (6 bases). The V and J ends lost 3 bases and 2 bases respectively, with 16 bases between them. The CDR3 is made up of 16 amino acids. The CDR3 bases are TGTGCCAGCAGTTTTCATTTCGGGGGCGGCAACTATGGCTACACCTTC. Protein sequence: CASSFHFGGGNYGYTF.

This clonotype came up a few times. This chain uses TRBV5-1 with TRBJ2-2, with 9 bases matching TRBD2. The CDR3 spans 17 residues. The ends lost 1 base at V and 2 bases at J; junction bases unmatched: 6. The V gene's germline CDR1 is SGHRS and CDR2 YFSETQ. CDR3 region: CASSLILAGDNTGELFF. In DNA form, the CDR3 reads TGCGCCAGCAGCTTGATTTTAGCGGGGGACAACACCGGGGAGCTGTTTTTT.

This clonotype was detected a few times. This sequence joins TRBV21-1 and TRBJ2-7; the tabulated D call, TRBD1, remains unverified against the DNA. TRBV21-1 is annotated as a pseudogene. The CDR3 totals 19 residues. CDR3 amino acids: CASSGHSGQSRGFSYEQYF. CDR3 DNA sequence: TGTGCCAGCAGCGGTCACTCGGGACAAAGCCGGGGGTTCTCCTACGAGCAGTACTTC.

At least ten counts were recorded for this clonotype. The chain combines TRBV11-2 with TRBJ2-1, with no clear D. Germline V gene sequence: CDR1 SGHAT, CDR2 FQNNGV. The V and J ends lost 5 bases and 9 bases respectively, with 8 bases between them. The CDR3 consists of 11 residues. CDR3 amino acids: CASSPRGEQFF. The DNA for the CDR3 is TGTGCCAGCAGCCCCAGAGGTGAGCAGTTCTTC. The variable domain in full, with the rest retrieved from reference TRBV11-2 and TRBJ2-1, is EAGVAQSPRYKIIEKRQSVAFWCNPISGHATLYWYQQILGQGPKLLIQFQNNGVVDDSQLPKDRFSAERLKGVDSTLKIQPAKLEDSAVYLCASSPRGEQFFGPGTRLTVL.

This clonotype was detected ten times or more. J is TRBJ2-2 and V is TRBV7-9; perhaps D is TRBD1 or TRBD2 (5 bases each). Trimming removed 0 bases from V and 5 bases from J, with 13 bases in between. The CDR3 is made up of 16 amino acids. Per germline, CDR1 SEHNR and CDR2 FQNEAQ (reference sequence). CDR3 in amino acids: CASSLAGREGTGELFF. Written as DNA, the CDR3 is TGTGCCAGCAGCTTAGCGGGCCGAGAGGGGACCGGGGAGCTGTTTTTT.

In its sample, this clonotype was seen a few times. J is TRBJ1-1 and V is TRBV30; D call uncertain. Germline CDR1 GTSNPN, CDR2 SVGIG (reference sequence). V was trimmed by 3 bases and J by 1 base, leaving 12 bases between them. The CDR3 runs to 14 residues. CDR3 sequence (DNA): TGTGCCTGGAGCAGATCATTGAGGAACACTGAAGCTTTCTTT. Translating gives CAWSRSLRNTEAFF.

The genes are TRBV10-3 and TRBJ1-2; TRBD1 matches 7 bases. V shed 6 bases, J shed 4 bases, and the junction held 2 bases outside the gene matches. In germline, CDR1 is ENHRY, CDR2 SYGVKD. The CDR3 is 12 amino acids. The CDR3 is CAISGQAYGYTF. The CDR3 bases are TGTGCCATCAGCGGACAGGCCTATGGCTACACCTTC.

This clonotype was observed many times. The chain has TRBV29-1 and TRBJ2-3; 10 bases are a match to TRBD1. Germline CDR1 is SQVTM and CDR2 is ANQGSEA. The CDR3 consists of 15 residues. With V trimmed by 7 bases and J by 4 bases, 11 bases remained unmatched. The CDR3 here is CSGCLGQGFADTQYF. CDR3 in DNA: TGCAGCGGATGCTTGGGACAGGGGTTTGCAGATACGCAGTATTTT.

The chain combines TRBV9 with TRBJ1-3; D remains unclear. Germline CDR1 reads SGDLS; CDR2 reads YYNGEE. Trimming removed 3 bases at V and 2 bases at J, with 6 bases between. The CDR3 has 13 residues. CDR3 in amino acids: CASSGRPGNTIYF. CDR3 bases: TGTGCCAGCAGCGGACGGCCTGGAAACACCATATATTTT.

This clonotype was seen a few times. The CDR3 spells CASSFLGGATYEQYF. Written as DNA, the CDR3 is TGTGCCAGCAGTTTTTTAGGGGGAGCCACCTACGAGCAGTACTTC. V usage is TRBV12-3 or TRBV12-4 and J usage is TRBJ2-7; the D gene is possibly TRBD1 (6 bases). Trimming took off 3 bases at V and 2 bases at J, with 14 bases between the two ends. The CDR3 runs to 15 residues.

This chain joins TRBV12-3 or TRBV12-4 and TRBJ1-3, with D unresolved. Trimming removed 6 bases at V and 0 bases at J, with 12 bases between. This CDR3 spans 15 amino acids. CDR3 nucleotide sequence: TGTGCCAGCAGCAGTGGGGAGAGCTCTGGAAACACCATATATTTT. Protein product: CASSSGESSGNTIYF.